This T cell receptor (beta chain) was sequenced in a study of blood T cell repertoires in COVID-19. Study details: Material from acute and convalescent COVID-19 was sourced from the United States, Italy and Spain. Nucleic acid was either cDNA or gDNA, and it came from T cells, B-cell-depleted T cells, or PBMCs.

How the authors handled the data: Amplification of reference gene primers was used by the study to estimate nucleated cell counts. Profiled with immunoSEQ multiplex PCR; TCRdb holds only in-frame clones, not every one. V and J calls plus clone size are reproduced from that table; the DNA served to infer D and trimming. The sample contains more than 55,000 clones, roughly 70% of which appear only once. The CDR3 length is 15 residues. Germline V gene data show CDR1 as MRHNA and CDR2 as SNTAGT. The V and J genes are TRBV6-4 and TRBJ2-2; 10 bases are a match to TRBD1. The receptor was derived from a woman in her seventies with acute or convalescent COVID-19. Sequencing used peripheral blood. The CDR3 DNA reads TGTGTCTACCGGCGACAGGGGGCTAACACCGGGGAGCTGTTTTTT. Translation: CVYRRQGANTGELFF.